This T cell receptor (beta chain) originates from a study of blood T cell repertoires in COVID-19. Study-wide background: Sources were T cells, B-cell-depleted T cells, or PBMCs; the material itself was cDNA or gDNA.

The assay was immunoSEQ multiplex PCR, and TCRdb's table has in-frame clones only and misses some. The top ten clones hold 1.5% of a sample with about 140,000 clones, 88% of them seen once. The V and J ends lost 4 bases and 5 bases, in that order; junction bases with no gene match: 7. Germline CDR1 reads SGHNT; CDR2 reads YYREEE (reference sequence). The CDR3 contains 15 residues. Sample: peripheral blood. The chain couples TRBV5-4 to TRBJ1-1; 11 bases line up with TRBD1. This TCR was sampled from a woman aged 60-70 years with acute or convalescent COVID-19. The CDR3 nucleotides read TGTGCCAGCAGCCGGGACAGGGGGGGAGGGACTGAAGCTTTCTTT. Residues: CASSRDRGGGTEAFF.